A selection of T cell receptor beta chains follows, all from one sample in a study of blood T cell repertoires in COVID-19. The protocol was immunoSEQ multiplex PCR, while the TCRdb copy is restricted to in-frame clones and leaves out a portion. The table lists under 300,000 clones, roughly 80% of them singletons. The specimen sequenced was peripheral blood. These receptors came from a human donor with COVID-19, enrolled during active disease. The donor label of this sample is uncertain. Each CDR3 is given with its conserved first and last residue. A D gene is named only where the DNA matches it firmly. Expanded clones are given a class, and other clones once, few, many or no size at all.

D gene: TRBD1; clone size: .; V gene: TRBV10-2; J gene: TRBJ2-5; CDR3 protein: CASSDRGRVETQYF; CDR3 DNA: TGCGCCAGCAGTGACAGGGGGCGTGTGGAGACCCAGTACTTC
D gene: TRBD1; clone size: .; V gene: TRBV19; J gene: TRBJ2-4; CDR3 protein: CASSIGTGANIQYF; CDR3 DNA: TGTGCCAGTAGTATAGGGACAGGGGCGAACATTCAGTACTTC
D gene: .; clone size: .; V gene: TRBV6-5; J gene: TRBJ1-1; CDR3 protein: CASSRSWRADTEAFF; CDR3 DNA: TGTGCCAGCAGTCGGTCGTGGAGGGCGGACACTGAAGCTTTCTTT
D gene: .; clone size: .; V gene: TRBV19; J gene: TRBJ1-1; CDR3 protein: CASSIDGIRGEAFF; CDR3 DNA: TGTGCCAGTAGTATAGATGGAATCCGGGGGGAAGCTTTCTTT
D gene: .; clone size: .; V gene: TRBV7-3; J gene: TRBJ2-3; CDR3 protein: CASSLPGDTQYF; CDR3 DNA: TGTGCCAGCAGCCTACCGGGGGATACGCAGTATTTT
D gene: TRBD2; clone size: .; V gene: TRBV28; J gene: TRBJ2-7; CDR3 protein: CASSSLAGGSYEQYF; CDR3 DNA: TGTGCCAGCAGTTCACTAGCGGGAGGTTCCTACGAGCAGTACTTC
D gene: .; clone size: .; V gene: TRBV19; J gene: TRBJ1-5; CDR3 protein: CASKIVGVSNQPQHF; CDR3 DNA: TGTGCCAGTAAGATAGTCGGGGTTAGCAATCAGCCCCAGCATTTT
D gene: .; clone size: .; V gene: TRBV20-1; J gene: TRBJ1-2; CDR3 protein: CSASGRGLELANYGYTF; CDR3 DNA: TGCAGTGCTAGTGGGAGGGGTCTCGAATTAGCTAACTATGGCTACACCTTC
D gene: TRBD1; clone size: .; V gene: TRBV7-8; J gene: TRBJ1-2; CDR3 protein: CASGVDREGYTF; CDR3 DNA: TGTGCCAGCGGTGTTGACAGGGAAGGCTACACCTTC
D gene: TRBD1; clone size: .; V gene: TRBV5-5; J gene: TRBJ2-7; CDR3 protein: CASSLEGTGGHEQYF; CDR3 DNA: TGTGCCAGCAGCTTGGAAGGGACAGGGGGCCACGAGCAGTACTTC
D gene: .; clone size: .; V gene: TRBV19; J gene: TRBJ2-3; CDR3 protein: CASSMGLTTSTDTQYF; CDR3 DNA: TGTGCCAGTAGTATGGGGCTAACTACTAGCACAGATACGCAGTATTTT
D gene: .; clone size: .; V gene: TRBV7-2; J gene: TRBJ2-5; CDR3 protein: CASTRERLETQYF; CDR3 DNA: TGTGCCAGCACCCGGGAGAGGCTAGAGACCCAGTACTTC
D gene: TRBD2; clone size: once; V gene: TRBV19; J gene: TRBJ2-3; CDR3 protein: CASSISPAGRTDTQYF; CDR3 DNA: TGTGCCAGTAGTATCAGTCCAGCGGGAAGGACAGATACGCAGTATTTT